The sequence of this T cell receptor beta chain was determined in a study of blood T cell repertoires in COVID-19. Overall study: Acute and convalescent COVID-19 specimens originated in the United States, Italy and Spain. The cDNA or gDNA used as material had been derived from T cells, B-cell-depleted T cells, or PBMCs.

Original handling: Using reference gene primer amplification, nucleated cell counts were estimated. Clones were sequenced by immunoSEQ multiplex PCR, and TCRdb holds only the in-frame ones, with some missing. D and trimming come from the DNA, and the V and J calls and clone size come from that table. The sample yields about 59,000 clones, more than 70% seen once. With 0 bases clipped from V and 0 bases from J, the junction kept 4 bases outside the gene matches. The CDR3 contains 16 residues. Germline V gene sequence: CDR1 SGDLS, CDR2 YYNGEE. Sequencing used peripheral blood. This clonotype originated in a man aged 60 to 75 with acute or convalescent COVID-19. The chain couples TRBV9 to TRBJ2-3, with TRBD2 matching 7 bases. The CDR3 DNA follows: TGTGCCAGCAGCGTAGAAGGTAGCGGGAGCACAGATACGCAGTATTTT. Its translation is CASSVEGSGSTDTQYF.